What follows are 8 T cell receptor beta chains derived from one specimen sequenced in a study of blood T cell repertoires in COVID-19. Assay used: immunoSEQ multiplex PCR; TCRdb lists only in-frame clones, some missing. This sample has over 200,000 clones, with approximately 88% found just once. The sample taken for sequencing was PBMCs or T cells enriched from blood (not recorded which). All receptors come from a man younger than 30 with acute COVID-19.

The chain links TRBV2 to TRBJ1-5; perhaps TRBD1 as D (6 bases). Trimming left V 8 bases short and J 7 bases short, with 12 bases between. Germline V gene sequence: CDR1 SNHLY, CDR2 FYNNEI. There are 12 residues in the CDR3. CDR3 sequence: CASQDSTQPQHF. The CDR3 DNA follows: TGTGCCAGCCAGGACAGTACCCAGCCCCAGCATTTT.

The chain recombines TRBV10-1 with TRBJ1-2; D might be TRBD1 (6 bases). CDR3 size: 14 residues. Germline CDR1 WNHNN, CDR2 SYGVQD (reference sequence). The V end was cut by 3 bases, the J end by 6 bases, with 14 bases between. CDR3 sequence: CASSDSSGADGYTF. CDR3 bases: TGCGCCAGCAGTGATTCGTCAGGGGCTGATGGCTACACCTTC.

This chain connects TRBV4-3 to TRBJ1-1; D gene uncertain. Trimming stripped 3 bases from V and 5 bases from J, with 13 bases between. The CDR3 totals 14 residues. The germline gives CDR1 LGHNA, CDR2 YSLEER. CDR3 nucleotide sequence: TGCGCCAGCAGCCACACACCGACTGGAACTGAAGCTTTCTTT. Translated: CASSHTPTGTEAFF.

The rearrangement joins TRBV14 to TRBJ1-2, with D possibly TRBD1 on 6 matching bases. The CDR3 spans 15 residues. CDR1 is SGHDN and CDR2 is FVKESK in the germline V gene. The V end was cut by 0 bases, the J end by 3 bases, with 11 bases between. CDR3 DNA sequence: TGTGCCAGCAGCCAAGATTTAGCAGGGGACTATGGCTACACCTTC. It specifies CASSQDLAGDYGYTF.

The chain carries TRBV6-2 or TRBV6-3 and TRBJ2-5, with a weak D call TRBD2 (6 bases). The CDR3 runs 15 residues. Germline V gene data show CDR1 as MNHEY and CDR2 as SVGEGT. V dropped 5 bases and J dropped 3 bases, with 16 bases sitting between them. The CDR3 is CASSLLGLIKETQYF. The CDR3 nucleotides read TGTGCCAGCAGTCTACTTGGACTAATTAAAGAGACCCAGTACTTC.

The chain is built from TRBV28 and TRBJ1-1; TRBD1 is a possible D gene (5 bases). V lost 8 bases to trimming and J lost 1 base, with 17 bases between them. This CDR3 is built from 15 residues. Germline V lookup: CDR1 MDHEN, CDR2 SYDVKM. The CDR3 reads CASGGGNLPNTEAFF. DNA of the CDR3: TGTGCCAGCGGTGGGGGGAACCTGCCGAACACTGAAGCTTTCTTT. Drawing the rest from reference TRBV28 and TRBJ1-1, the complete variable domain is DVKVTQSSRYLVKRTGEKVFLECVQDMDHENMFWYRQDPGLGLRLIYFSYDVKMKEKGDIPEGYSVSREKKERFSLILESASTNQTSMYLCASGGGNLPNTEAFFGQGTRLTVV.

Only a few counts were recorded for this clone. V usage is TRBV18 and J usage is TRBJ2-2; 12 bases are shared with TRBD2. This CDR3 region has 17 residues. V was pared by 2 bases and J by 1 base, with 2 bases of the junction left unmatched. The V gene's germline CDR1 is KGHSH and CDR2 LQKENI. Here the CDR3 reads CASSPSTSGGNTGELFF. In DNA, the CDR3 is TGTGCCAGCTCACCATCGACTAGCGGGGGGAACACCGGGGAGCTGTTTTTT.

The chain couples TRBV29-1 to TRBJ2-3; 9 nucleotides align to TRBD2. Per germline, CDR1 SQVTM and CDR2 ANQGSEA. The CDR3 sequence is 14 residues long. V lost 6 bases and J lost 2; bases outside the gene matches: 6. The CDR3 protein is CSVETSGLTDTQYF. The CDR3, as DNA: TGCAGCGTGGAGACTAGCGGACTCACAGATACGCAGTATTTT.